The 31 T cell receptor beta chains in this list originate from one sample, sequenced in a study of T cell responses to AZD1222 COVID-19 vaccine (dated by TCRdb to the early 2020s). The time point label corresponds to: baseline before first vaccination. The library was made by the immunoSEQ multiplex PCR assay. TCRdb obtained this table from immuneACCESS and retained in-frame rearrangements with V and J assigned. These tables miss some clones; where compared with another copy, unresolved V genes account for less than half of the shortfall, and the remainder is unexplained. The sample contains about 100,000 clones, under 95% of them found a single time. 1% to 1.5% of the sample is held by the ten biggest clonotypes. Sequenced material: peripheral blood, taken on day 0 of AZD1222 vaccination. The receptors here all came from an adult in good health.

This rearrangement joins TRBV6-5 to TRBJ1-5; D gene ambiguous. In germline, CDR1 is MNHEY, CDR2 SVGAGI. V was cut by 6 bases and J by 3 bases, with 9 bases left in between. The CDR3 is 13 amino acids. Here the CDR3 DNA reads TGTGCCAGCAGGAACGGTAACAATCAGCCCCAGCATTTT. Translated, it gives CASRNGNNQPQHF.

The chain couples TRBV5-1 to TRBJ2-3, with D unresolved. This CDR3 comprises 15 residues. Germline V gene data show CDR1 as SGHRS and CDR2 as YFSETQ. Trimming shortened V by 3 bases and J by 0 bases, and 11 bases separated the two germline ends. The CDR3 coding sequence is TGCGCCAGCAGCTCCTTCCGCCCAAGCACAGATACGCAGTATTTT. Its translation is CASSSFRPSTDTQYF.

This chain uses TRBV6-1 with TRBJ2-3, with 8 bases fitting TRBD1. From germline, CDR1 is MNHNS and CDR2 SASEGT. The CDR3 sequence is 17 residues long. V trimming: 2 bases; J trimming: 3 bases; junction bases outside the gene matches: 10. The CDR3 loop is CASSERGSGGWTDTQYF. For the CDR3, the DNA is TGTGCCAGCAGTGAAAGGGGGTCAGGGGGCTGGACAGATACGCAGTATTTT.

The V call is TRBV27, the J call TRBJ1-1; possibly TRBD1 for D (6 bases). This CDR3 has 14 amino acids. Germline lookup yields CDR1 MNHEY and CDR2 SMNVEV (reference sequence). Trimming cost V 5 bases and J 4 bases, with 14 bases left between them. The CDR3 DNA sequence: TGTGCCAGCAGTGCCGCGGGGGGCATCACTGAAGCTTTCTTT. Translated, it gives CASSAAGGITEAFF.

The DNA of the CDR3 is TGTGCCACCAGACGGGGGGGAAATGAAAAACTGTTTTTT. It codes for CATRRGGNEKLFF. The chain combines TRBV15 with TRBJ1-4; weak D call: TRBD1 (5 bases). The V and J ends lost 6 bases and 5 bases respectively, with 10 bases between them. Germline V gives CDR1 LNHNV, CDR2 YYDKDF (reference sequence). The CDR3 spans 13 residues. Complete variable domain (other parts from reference TRBV15 and TRBJ1-4): DAMVIQNPRYQVTQFGKPVTLSCSQTLNHNVMYWYQQKSSQAPKLLFHYYDKDFNNEADTPDNFQSRRPNTSFCFLDIRSPGLGDTAMYLCATRRGGNEKLFFGSGTQLSVL.

Only one count was recorded for this clone. V usage is TRBV7-2 and J usage is TRBJ2-5; D is unclear. The CDR3 consists of 15 residues. In germline, CDR1 is SGHTA, CDR2 FQGNSA. V lost 0 bases and J lost 1, with 9 bases in between. The CDR3, as DNA: TGTGCCAGCAGCTTAGCAACGACCTCCCAAGAGACCCAGTACTTC. This encodes CASSLATTSQETQYF. The entire variable domain, with the rest obtained from reference TRBV7-2 and TRBJ2-5, is as follows: GAGVSQSPSNKVTEKGKDVELRCDPISGHTALYWYRQSLGQGLEFLIYFQGNSAPDKSGLPSDRFSAERTGGSVSTLTIQRTQQEDSAVYLCASSLATTSQETQYFGPGTRLLVL.

The chain has TRBV7-9 and TRBJ2-7, with D unresolved. The CDR3 spans 14 residues. The V end lost 5 bases, the J end lost 2 bases, and 13 bases lay between the germline ends. Germline assignment: CDR1 SEHNR and CDR2 FQNEAQ (reference sequence). The CDR3 sequence: CASSNQRVAYEQYF. CDR3 in DNA: TGTGCCAGCAGCAACCAACGGGTCGCCTACGAGCAGTACTTC.

The chain employs TRBV7-2 and TRBJ1-4, with no clear D. Germline CDR1 is SGHTA and CDR2 is FQGNSA. Trimming stripped 0 bases from V and 10 bases from J, with 3 bases between. The CDR3 consists of 11 residues. The CDR3: CASSLAGKLFF. The CDR3, as DNA: TGTGCCAGCAGCTTAGCCGGAAAACTGTTTTTT. Full variable domain (missing parts from reference TRBV7-2 and TRBJ1-4): GAGVSQSPSNKVTEKGKDVELRCDPISGHTALYWYRQSLGQGLEFLIYFQGNSAPDKSGLPSDRFSAERTGGSVSTLTIQRTQQEDSAVYLCASSLAGKLFFGSGTQLSVL.

CDR3 sequence: CASSQSTGREQYF. DNA of the CDR3: TGTGCCAGCAGCCAGTCGACAGGGCGGGAGCAGTACTTC. The chain couples TRBV7-7 to TRBJ2-7; 7 nucleotides align to TRBD1. The CDR3 is 13 residues long. The V gene's germline CDR1 is SSHAT and CDR2 FNYEAQ (reference sequence). Trimming cost V 5 bases and J 7 bases; bases outside gene matches: 8. The entire variable domain, with the rest obtained from reference TRBV7-7 and TRBJ2-7, is as follows: GAGVSQSPRYKVTKRGQDVTLRCDPISSHATLYWYQQALGQGPEFLTYFNYEAQPDKSGLPSDRFSAERPEGSISTLTIQRTEQRDSAMYRCASSQSTGREQYFGPGTRLTVT.

V usage is TRBV4-2 and J usage is TRBJ1-3; TRBD1 aligns across 10 bases. Germline V gene sequence: CDR1 LGHNA, CDR2 YNFKEQ. With V trimmed by 1 base and J by 4 bases, 4 bases remained unmatched. The CDR3 is made up of 16 amino acids. CDR3 DNA: TGTGCCAGCAGCCAAGCGGGACAGGGGTCCGGAAACACCATATATTTT. As protein: CASSQAGQGSGNTIYF.

This clone was seen once. J is TRBJ1-1 and V is TRBV19; D is unresolved. Trimming left V 10 bases short and J 4 bases short, with 13 bases between. The CDR3 extends over 12 amino acids. Germline assignment: CDR1 LNHDA and CDR2 SQIVND (reference sequence). CDR3 coding DNA: TGTGCCATCCGAACTCTAAGCACTGAAGCTTTCTTT. Encoded protein: CAIRTLSTEAFF.

This clone was recorded once. The chain uses TRBV18 and TRBJ1-1; tentatively, D is TRBD1 (5 bases). Germline CDR1 and CDR2: KGHSH and LQKENI. The CDR3 is 13 amino acids. V lost 4 bases, J lost 3 bases, and 9 bases lay in between. For the CDR3, the DNA is TGTGCCAGCTCACGGGGGGTTGACACTGAAGCTTTCTTT. It translates to CASSRGVDTEAFF.

The chain links TRBV28 to TRBJ2-7; D unresolved. V was clipped by 3 bases and J by 3 bases, with 3 bases between them. This CDR3 spans 11 amino acids. From germline, CDR1 is MDHEN and CDR2 SYDVKM. The CDR3 DNA reads TGTGCCAGCAGTTTGCACTACGAGCAGTACTTC. Amino acids: CASSLHYEQYF.

This CDR3 reads CASSHRPLGRGIGYTF. In nucleotides, the CDR3 is TGTGCCAGCAGCCACCGCCCGCTGGGCAGGGGGATTGGCTACACCTTC. The rearrangement uses TRBV3-1 (or the pseudogene TRBV3-2) and TRBJ1-2; 7 bases are shared with TRBD1. The germline CDR1 and CDR2 sequences are LGHDT and YNNKEL (reference sequence). The CDR3 loop spans 16 amino acids. Trimming cost V 3 bases and J 7 bases; bases outside gene matches: 14.

The DNA for the CDR3 is TGTGCCAGCAGCGTAGCTACGAGGGGGTCCTACAATGAGCAGTTCTTC. Protein: CASSVATRGSYNEQFF. V and J are TRBV9 and TRBJ2-1, with D possibly matching TRBD1 (6 bases). Germline V gene lookup returns CDR1 SGDLS and CDR2 YYNGEE. This CDR3 has 16 amino acids. V was trimmed by 0 bases and J by 1 base, leaving 11 bases between them.

J is TRBJ2-2 and V is TRBV27; D perhaps matches TRBD2 (6 bases). V lost 6 bases and J lost 4, with 9 bases in between. Germline values: CDR1 MNHEY, CDR2 SMNVEV (reference sequence). This CDR3 contains 13 residues. DNA of the CDR3: TGTGCCAGCAGGGCGGGACTCACCGGGGAGCTGTTTTTT. Residues: CASRAGLTGELFF.

The chain has TRBV19 and TRBJ1-1, with 7 bases identical to TRBD1. The CDR3 loop spans 14 amino acids. Per germline, CDR1 LNHDA and CDR2 SQIVND (reference sequence). Trimming removed 6 bases from V and 1 base from J; junction bases left unmatched: 5. CDR3 bases: TGTGCCAGTAGCAGACAGGGAGGGAACACTGAAGCTTTCTTT. Encoded protein: CASSRQGGNTEAFF.

The chain is built from TRBV30 and TRBJ2-2; D is ambiguous. CDR1 and CDR2 from the germline V gene are GTSNPN and SVGIG (reference sequence). Deletions cut 2 bases from V and 3 bases from J, with 4 bases between. CDR3 size: 12 residues. The DNA of the CDR3 is TGTGCCTGGAGTTCAGACACCGGGGAGCTGTTTTTT. It yields the protein CAWSSDTGELFF. The full variable domain, its missing parts supplied by reference TRBV30 and TRBJ2-2, is SQTIHQWPATLVQPVGSPLSLECTVEGTSNPNLYWYRQAAGRGLQLLFYSVGIGQISSEVPQNLSASRPQDRQFILSSKKLLLSDSGFYLCAWSSDTGELFFGEGSRLTVL.

V and J are TRBV29-1 and TRBJ2-1, with 12 bases fitting TRBD2. Trimming took 1 base from V and 1 from J; bases not matched to a gene: 5. CDR1 and CDR2 (germline): SQVTM, ANQGSEA. This CDR3 comprises 17 residues. CDR3 region: CSVEGLAGGPSYNEQFF. The CDR3 DNA sequence: TGCAGCGTTGAAGGCCTAGCGGGAGGGCCATCCTACAATGAGCAGTTCTTC.

The chain links TRBV6-5 to TRBJ1-2; 7 bases match TRBD1. Germline V gene data show CDR1 as MNHEY and CDR2 as SVGAGI. V lost 6 bases to trimming and J lost 4 bases; unmatched junction nucleotides: 8. The CDR3 has 14 amino acids. CDR3 nucleotides: TGTGCCAGCAGGGCCCCGGGACAGTTCTATGGCTACACCTTC. Protein: CASRAPGQFYGYTF.

V is TRBV28 and J is TRBJ2-1; TRBD2 agrees at 14 bases. The V segment lost 6 bases and the J segment 12 bases; nucleotides outside the gene matches: 4. The CDR3 is 13 amino acids. The germline V gene has CDR1 MDHEN and CDR2 SYDVKM. The CDR3 spells CASRTGLAGVQFF. The CDR3 DNA is TGTGCCAGCAGGACGGGACTAGCGGGAGTGCAGTTCTTC.

The rearrangement links TRBV9 to TRBJ1-2; D remains ambiguous. Trimming pared 6 bases from V and 8 bases from J, leaving 11 bases between. The CDR3 is 11 amino acids. Germline values: CDR1 SGDLS, CDR2 YYNGEE. DNA of the CDR3: TGTGCCAGCAAACGGGGAGGAGGCTACACCTTC. This gives the protein CASKRGGGYTF.

The chain is built from TRBV28 and TRBJ2-6; D assignment may be TRBD1 or TRBD2 (6 bases each). The CDR3 length is 16 residues. Germline V gives CDR1 MDHEN, CDR2 SYDVKM. Between the trimmed V and J ends, which lost 7 bases and 4 bases, there was a span of 17 bases. In DNA, the CDR3 is TGTGCCAGCATACCCGGGGGCGCAGTGGGGGCCAACGTCCTGACTTTC. Translation: CASIPGGAVGANVLTF.

The chain has TRBV6-5 and TRBJ2-7; 7 positions match TRBD2. This CDR3 has 14 amino acids. Germline V gene data show CDR1 as MNHEY and CDR2 as SVGAGI. Germline trimming cut 2 bases from V and 7 bases from J; bases unmatched to any gene: 8. The CDR3 DNA follows: TGTGCCAGCAGTTACGGTACTAGCGCTGGGGAGCAGTACTTC. Translated: CASSYGTSAGEQYF.

This chain connects TRBV12-5 to TRBJ2-7; 11 bases fit TRBD1. V shed 5 bases and J 7 bases; nucleotides not matched to a gene: 13. Germline V gives CDR1 LGHNT, CDR2 FRNRAP. This CDR3 has 16 amino acids. In nucleotides, the CDR3 is TGTGCTAGTGGTCGGCCGGCCGGGACAGGGGGGAATGAGCAGTACTTC. It is translated as CASGRPAGTGGNEQYF.

As regards this clone: In the same sample, other DNA sequences code for this CDR3. The V call is TRBV12-3 or TRBV12-4, the J call TRBJ2-5, with D perhaps matching TRBD2 (6 bases). The CDR3 is 13 residues long. V was clipped by 3 bases and J by 2 bases, with 7 bases between them. The CDR3 nucleotides are TGTGCCAGCAGTTTGCGGGGTCAAGAGACCCAGTACTTC. The encoded protein is CASSLRGQETQYF.

V and J are TRBV19 and TRBJ2-4; D is uncertain. CDR3 size: 16 residues. The V gene lost 5 bases and the J gene lost 0 bases, with 14 bases spanning the gap. The germline gives CDR1 LNHDA, CDR2 SQIVND (reference sequence). The CDR3 loop is CASSGPRDLAKNIQYF. CDR3 DNA sequence: TGTGCCAGTAGTGGCCCTAGAGACTTAGCCAAAAACATTCAGTACTTC.

V is TRBV6-5 and J is TRBJ1-2; TRBD1 matches 9 bases. Per germline, CDR1 MNHEY and CDR2 SVGAGI. V lost 7 bases and J lost 4; bases outside the gene matches: 7. The CDR3 has 14 amino acids. The CDR3 loop reads CASTGQGLGYGYTF. In DNA, the CDR3 is TGTGCCAGCACCGGACAGGGGCTAGGCTATGGCTACACCTTC.

The chain carries TRBV6-2 or TRBV6-3 and TRBJ2-3; D is possibly TRBD2 (6 bases). The germline CDR1 and CDR2 sequences are MNHEY and SVGEGT. This CDR3 comprises 16 residues. The ends were cut back, 5 bases at V and 2 bases at J, with 17 bases in the middle. The CDR3 DNA follows: TGTGCCAGCAGTGCCGGGGGTCTAGGCCTCACAGATACGCAGTATTTT. Amino acids: CASSAGGLGLTDTQYF.

V and J are TRBV29-1 and TRBJ1-1, with 7 positions matching TRBD1. The length of the CDR3 is 13 residues. Germline CDR1 SQVTM, CDR2 ANQGSEA. V lost 4 bases, J lost 5 bases, and 7 bases stayed unmatched. This CDR3 is CSVGAGGHTEAFF. The CDR3 region has the DNA TGCAGCGTTGGGGCAGGGGGACATACTGAAGCTTTCTTT.

CDR3 coding DNA: TGTGCCAGTAGTATTGCAGGGGCCGTGGAGACCCAGTACTTC. Translating it yields CASSIAGAVETQYF. The chain combines TRBV19 with TRBJ2-5; D is possibly TRBD1 (6 bases). Germline V lookup: CDR1 LNHDA, CDR2 SQIVND (reference sequence). V lost 3 bases and J 5 bases, leaving 13 bases between the germline ends. This CDR3 has 14 amino acids.